These T cell receptor beta chains were read from a single sample in a study of blood T cell repertoires in COVID-19. The method was immunoSEQ multiplex PCR; TCRdb's version includes in-frame clones alone and lacks a portion of them. The data hold about 170,000 clones, with about four fifths observed a single time. Sequencing was carried out using peripheral blood. The receptor set was obtained from a man between 65 and 79 years old with active or convalescent COVID-19. The CDR3 runs from the conserved cysteine through the conserved F or W. The order of the fields is J gene, clone size, V gene, D gene, CDR3 DNA, CDR3 protein. D genes are given only for firm matches. Rows give clone size only sometimes, using once, few, many, or a class for an expanded clone.

TRBJ2-7	few	TRBV19	TRBD2	TGTGCCAGTAGTTCCGGGACTAGCGGGAGTTACGAGCAGTACTTC	CASSSGTSGSYEQYF
TRBJ2-2	.	TRBV5-4	.	TGTGCCAGCAGCTTGAGACAATCCCTCGGAGGAGTGACCGGGGAGCTGTTTTTT	CASSLRQSLGGVTGELFF
TRBJ1-2	.	TRBV3-1/TRBV3-2	.	TGTGCCAGCAGCCTCCCGGAGAACTATGGCTACACCTTC	CASSLPENYGYTF
TRBJ1-1	few	TRBV6-2/TRBV6-3	.	TGTGCCAGCAGTCGTGTGGTTATCAGCACTGAAGCTTTCTTT	CASSRVVISTEAFF
TRBJ2-2	.	TRBV7-2	TRBD1	TGTGCCAGCAGCCCAAGACAGGGTATCGTCACCGGGGAGCTGTTTTTT	CASSPRQGIVTGELFF
TRBJ1-6	.	TRBV4-3	TRBD1	TGCGCCAGCAGCCCTTACCCCTTAGGACAGGGCCCAAATTCACCCCTCCACTTT	CASSPYPLGQGPNSPLHF
TRBJ2-7	.	TRBV29-1	.	TGCAGCGTTGAAGTGGAAGCAGGGATCGAGCAGTACTTC	CSVEVEAGIEQYF
TRBJ1-5	.	TRBV27	.	TGTGCCAGCAGTTTAGCGATTAATAGCAATCAGCCCCAGCATTTT	CASSLAINSNQPQHF
TRBJ2-1	.	TRBV27	.	TGTGCCAGCACCTGGGGCCCCAATTACAATGAGCAGTTCTTC	CASTWGPNYNEQFF
TRBJ2-2	.	TRBV11-2	.	TGTGCCAGCAGCCCCCGCAGGGTGTGGAACACCGGGGAGCTGTTTTTT	CASSPRRVWNTGELFF
TRBJ2-3	.	TRBV4-3	.	TGCGCCAGCAGCCAGCTCCGTGGCAGTAGCACAGATACGCAGTATTTT	CASSQLRGSSTDTQYF
TRBJ2-6	.	TRBV6-1	TRBD1	TGTGCCAGCAGTGGGACAGGCGGCTTTGGGGCCAACGTCCTGACTTTC	CASSGTGGFGANVLTF
TRBJ2-3	.	TRBV29-1	.	TGCAGCGTCGATGGCCAGAGCACAGATACGCAGTATTTT	CSVDGQSTDTQYF
TRBJ1-1	.	TRBV20-1	.	TGCAGTGCTAAGGGGTCAGATGAAGCTTTCTTT	CSAKGSDEAFF
TRBJ2-3	.	TRBV27	TRBD1	TGTGCCAGCAGTTTAGGGACAGCCTTCACAGATACGCAGTATTTT	CASSLGTAFTDTQYF
TRBJ2-3	.	TRBV6-1	TRBD1	TGTGCCAGCAGTGATTGGGGCAGGGGGCAGAAAGATACGCAGTATTTT	CASSDWGRGQKDTQYF
TRBJ2-7	.	TRBV28	TRBD2	TGTGCCAGCAGTCCCTCGGTGTCGGAGCGGGGGGACTACGAGCAGTACTTC	CASSPSVSERGDYEQYF
TRBJ2-6	few	TRBV4-3	.	TGCGCCAGCAGCCAAGAGCTTACCTGGACAGCTACTGGGGCCAACGTCCTGACTTTC	CASSQELTWTATGANVLTF
TRBJ1-4	.	TRBV7-6	.	TGTGCCAGCAGCCGGGACGCCGGGGGTTACGAAAAACTGTTTTTT	CASSRDAGGYEKLFF
TRBJ1-1	.	TRBV5-8	TRBD1	TGTGCCAGCAGCCCTAGGACAGGGATCACTGAAGCTTTCTTT	CASSPRTGITEAFF
TRBJ2-7	.	TRBV7-9	TRBD1	TGTGCCAGCAGCTTAGGTACAGGGGGCTTTTCCTACGAGCAGTACTTC	CASSLGTGGFSYEQYF
TRBJ2-2	once	TRBV24-1	.	TGTGCCACCAGTGAAGGGGTCGGGGAGCTGTTTTTT	CATSEGVGELFF
TRBJ2-1	.	TRBV9	.	TGTGCCAGCAGCGTAGCTACGGGGGGCTTGAACAATGAGCAGTTCTTC	CASSVATGGLNNEQFF
TRBJ2-7	few	TRBV20-1	.	TGCAGTGCTAGTTTGTACAGTATGAGCTCCTACGAGCAGTACTTC	CSASLYSMSSYEQYF
TRBJ2-7	once	TRBV18	.	TGTGCCAGCTCACCGACCGGGACACTGAACTCCTACGAGCAGTACTTC	CASSPTGTLNSYEQYF
TRBJ1-5	few	TRBV28	TRBD1	TGTGCCAGCCTGATGACAGGGGGCGATCAGCCCCAGCATTTT	CASLMTGGDQPQHF
TRBJ1-2	.	TRBV7-8	TRBD1	TGTGCCAGCGCAGAAAACAGGGGGCATGGCTACACCTTC	CASAENRGHGYTF
TRBJ2-7	once	TRBV7-6	.	TGTGCCAGCAGCGAGACGGGGAGGAGGAGGCAGTACTTC	CASSETGRRRQYF
TRBJ1-1	.	TRBV5-1	TRBD1	TGCGCCAGCAGCTTTGAGGGGGCAAGCACTGAAGCTTTCTTT	CASSFEGASTEAFF
TRBJ2-3	once	TRBV27	.	TGTGCCAGCAGGAGGGACTCGCGCACAGATACGCAGTATTTT	CASRRDSRTDTQYF
TRBJ2-3	.	TRBV5-1	.	TGCGCCAGCAGCTTGGTGGGCGGGAGCACAGATACGCAGTATTTT	CASSLVGGSTDTQYF
TRBJ2-1	few	TRBV19	.	TGTGCCAGTAGTAAGCCTAGCTCCTACAATGAGCAGTTCTTC	CASSKPSSYNEQFF
TRBJ2-5	.	TRBV6-5	.	TGTGCCAGCAGTTACTCGTGGCCGCCTTCGGAGACCCAGTACTTC	CASSYSWPPSETQYF
TRBJ2-3	.	TRBV5-8	TRBD2	TGTGCCAGCAGTCCTGGACTAGCGGGGGGAACAGATACGCAGTATTTT	CASSPGLAGGTDTQYF
TRBJ1-5	.	TRBV6-1	TRBD1	TGTGCCAGCAGTGAAAAGCGACAGGGCCATCAGCCCCAGCATTTT	CASSEKRQGHQPQHF
TRBJ1-6	.	TRBV18	.	TGTGCCAGCTCACCACAGGGGGGGAATTCACCCCTCCACTTT	CASSPQGGNSPLHF
TRBJ2-7	.	TRBV13	TRBD2	TGTGCCAGCAGCCTATGGGGGGGCTCCTACGAGCAGTACTTC	CASSLWGGSYEQYF
TRBJ2-6	.	TRBV27	.	TGTGCCAGCAGTCCAGGGGTTGGGGCCAACGTCCTGACTTTC	CASSPGVGANVLTF
TRBJ1-3	few	TRBV5-6	TRBD1	TGTGCCAGCAGCTTGGTGGGACAGGGGACTCACTCTGGAAACACCATATATTTT	CASSLVGQGTHSGNTIYF
TRBJ1-2	.	TRBV2	TRBD1	TGTGCCAGCAAGGAGGGACAGCTTAACTATGGCTACACCTTC	CASKEGQLNYGYTF
TRBJ1-1	.	TRBV11-2	.	TGTGCCAGCCTTTTGAACACTGAAGCTTTCTTT	CASLLNTEAFF
TRBJ2-3	.	TRBV5-1	.	TGCGCCAGCAGCTTCGGCGGGGACAGCACAGATACGCAGTATTTT	CASSFGGDSTDTQYF
TRBJ2-5	.	TRBV7-2	.	TGTGCCAGCAGCTACCAAACGGGCCAAGAGACCCAGTACTTC	CASSYQTGQETQYF
TRBJ2-7	.	TRBV5-1	TRBD2	TGCGCCACCCGTCCGAGCGGGAGCTACGAGCAGTACTTC	CATRPSGSYEQYF